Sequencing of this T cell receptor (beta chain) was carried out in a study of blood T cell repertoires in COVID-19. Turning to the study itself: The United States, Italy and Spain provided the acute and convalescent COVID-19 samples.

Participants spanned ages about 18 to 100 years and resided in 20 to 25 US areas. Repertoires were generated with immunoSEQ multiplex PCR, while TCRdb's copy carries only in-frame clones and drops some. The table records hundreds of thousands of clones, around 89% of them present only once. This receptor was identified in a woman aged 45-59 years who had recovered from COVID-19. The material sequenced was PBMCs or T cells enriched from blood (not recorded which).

This chain's CDR3 is CSVQGGGSGNEKLFF. The CDR3 region has the DNA TGCAGTGTACAGGGTGGTGGTTCTGGAAATGAAAAACTGTTTTTT. The chain is built from TRBV29-1 and TRBJ1-4, with D perhaps matching TRBD1 (6 bases). Per the germline V gene, CDR1 is SQVTM and CDR2 is ANQGSEA. The CDR3 runs to 15 residues.